This T cell receptor beta chain comes out of a study of blood T cells in healthy people across ages. A second PCR, run for 7 to 11 cycles, used a sample-barcoded 5' primer plus a J-beta primer mix. TCRdb recomputed calls from the 5' RACE reads with MiXCR, one row per CDR3 protein. This sample yields around 1,500,000 distinct CDR3 sequences, of which 40% to 50% are seen a single time; approximately 7.9% belongs to the top ten. Points from the study as a whole: Age brought a roughly linear fall in TCR beta diversity measured per million T cells.

Details on this clonotype: Its specificity is unknown.

The CDR3 is 15 amino acids. The ends lost 6 bases at V and 7 bases at J; junction bases unmatched: 14. Germline V gives CDR1 MNHEY, CDR2 SMNVEV (reference sequence). The source material was blood. The clonotype originates from a woman under 30 in good health. The chain employs TRBV27 and TRBJ1-2, with TRBD1 matching 7 bases. CDR3 nucleotide sequence: TGTGCCAGCAGCCCGATCGAGGGGGCGGACTGTGGCTACACCTTC. Protein: CASSPIEGADCGYTF.